This record concerns one T cell receptor (beta chain) sequence. The record originates from a study of blood T cell repertoires in COVID-19. Study details: From T cells, B-cell-depleted T cells, or PBMCs came the material, which was cDNA or gDNA.

In the original analysis: From reference gene primer amplification, estimates of nucleated cell counts were derived. Produced via immunoSEQ multiplex PCR; TCRdb's table is partial and in-frame only. Clonal size and the V and J genes are those of that table, whereas D and trimming came from the DNA. The sample lists a few hundred thousand clones, roughly nine tenths seen once, with approximately 8% in the top ten. The CDR3 spans 16 residues. Germline loops: CDR1 SGHKS, CDR2 YYEKEE (reference sequence). Trimming at V came to 6 bases and at J to 1 base, leaving 12 bases not matched to a gene. Membership in each cohort depended on participant-reported clinical history. Recovered Cohort 3 donors showed two negative PCRs, clearance, or symptom resolution.

Sequencing input: PBMCs or T cells enriched from blood (not recorded which). The receptor comes from a woman aged 55-75 years who had recovered from COVID-19. The chain is built from TRBV5-5 and TRBJ1-1, with 7 bases aligning to TRBD1. DNA of the CDR3: TGTGCCAGCACAGGGGGATTGGGGTTAGGGAACACTGAAGCTTTCTTT. It encodes CASTGGLGLGNTEAFF.